The next 7 T cell receptor beta chains were all read from a single sample in a study of cytomegalovirus exposure and HLA in healthy donors. The PCR had 60 Vbeta and 13 Jbeta primers. Profiling relied on immunoSEQ multiplex PCR, and the TCRdb table lists in-frame clones only, not all of them. The sample records some 190,000 clones, around 87% being singletons. The source material was PBMCs. All receptors derive from a woman between 18 and 29 years old in good health and CMV-seronegative.

The CDR3 nucleotides are TGTGCCAGCAGGGTGGGGCCTATGAACACTGAAGCTTTCTTT. Its protein is CASRVGPMNTEAFF. The rearrangement links TRBV11-3 to TRBJ1-1; D might be TRBD1 (5 bases). The CDR3 consists of 14 residues. Between the trimmed V and J ends, which lost 6 bases and 0 bases, there was a span of 11 bases. CDR1 SGHNT and CDR2 YENEEA come from the germline V gene.

This chain's CDR3 is CASSYDAATGGQYF. Here the CDR3 DNA reads TGTGCCAGCAGTTACGACGCGGCAACGGGGGGGCAGTACTTC. The chain carries TRBV6-5 and TRBJ2-7; 7 bases match TRBD2. V lost 2 bases, J lost 9 bases, and 10 bases stayed unmatched. CDR3 length: 14 residues. Germline CDR1 MNHEY, CDR2 SVGAGI.

The CDR3 nucleotides read TGTGCCAGCAGCCTATCAGGGCCCGTTGGCTACACCTTC. It specifies CASSLSGPVGYTF. The chain uses TRBV28 and TRBJ1-2; a weak D match, TRBD1 (5 bases). CDR1 is MDHEN and CDR2 is SYDVKM in the germline V gene. Trimming took 6 bases from V and 7 from J, leaving 15 bases between them. There are 13 residues in the CDR3.

The chain combines TRBV7-8 with TRBJ2-7, with 11 bases identical to TRBD1. The length of the CDR3 is 17 residues. In germline, CDR1 is SGHVS, CDR2 FQNEAQ. V shed 4 bases and J 0 bases; nucleotides not matched to a gene: 8. CDR3 DNA: TGTGCCAGCAGCTACGGGACAGGGGGGCACCGCTCCTACGAGCAGTACTTC. Translated, it gives CASSYGTGGHRSYEQYF.

The chain recombines TRBV6-5 with TRBJ1-6; the match to TRBD1 covers 7 bases. Trimming cost V 5 bases and J 10 bases; bases outside gene matches: 11. The CDR3 has 15 residues. Per the germline V gene, CDR1 is MNHEY and CDR2 is SVGAGI. This CDR3 is CASSPITGVESPLHF. CDR3 in DNA: TGTGCCAGCAGTCCCATCACAGGGGTGGAATCACCCCTCCACTTT.

A word on this clone: A read error may account for a junction end that differs from germline. The V call is TRBV7-9, the J call TRBJ2-3; TRBD1 matches at 9 bases. Germline V gene data show CDR1 as SEHNR and CDR2 as FQNEAQ (reference sequence). The CDR3 runs to 16 residues. The CDR3: CSSSLGTGSGTDTQYF. The CDR3 DNA is TGTTCCAGCAGCTTGGGGACAGGGAGTGGCACAGATACGCAGTATTTT.

This clone was recorded a few times. This chain links TRBV25-1 with TRBJ1-1, with 7 bases lining up with TRBD1. V lost 7 bases to trimming and J lost 8 bases; unmatched junction nucleotides: 4. From germline, CDR1 is MGHDK and CDR2 SYGVNS. The CDR3 extends over 11 amino acids. The CDR3 DNA is TGTGCCAGCAAGGGGGACAGCGAAGCTTTCTTT. This codes for CASKGDSEAFF.